Listed here are 18 T cell receptor beta chains from one sample, sequenced in a study of T cell changes during pregnancy in multiple sclerosis. Data came from immunoSEQ multiplex PCR; TCRdb stores just in-frame clones and leaves some out. Here the sample spans about 18,000 clones, roughly 84% being singletons. The sample was CD8+ T cells from peripheral blood mononuclear cells, taken after pregnancy. The receptors originated from a female donor with multiple sclerosis, enrolled in a pregnancy study.

This rearrangement joins TRBV4-2 to TRBJ2-2; maybe TRBD1 (6 bases). Germline loops: CDR1 LGHNA, CDR2 YNFKEQ. The V and J ends lost 3 bases and 1 base respectively, with 12 bases between them. The CDR3 has 16 amino acids. CDR3 bases: TGTGCCAGCAGCCACCTTCCGGGACAGAACACCGGGGAGCTGTTTTTT. Translation gives CASSHLPGQNTGELFF.

The rearrangement uses TRBV6-5 and TRBJ1-5, with 7 bases identical to TRBD1. The CDR3 length is 14 residues. Unmatched junction bases numbered 1, after V lost 5 bases and J lost 0 bases. Germline CDR1 MNHEY, CDR2 SVGAGI. The CDR3 DNA follows: TGTGCCAGCAGTGACAGGGCTAGCAATCAGCCCCAGCATTTT. Protein sequence: CASSDRASNQPQHF.

The J gene is TRBJ2-1, the V gene TRBV28, with TRBD1 matching over 9 bases. V was pared by 3 bases and J by 5 bases, with 5 bases of the junction left unmatched. CDR1 is MDHEN and CDR2 is SYDVKM in the germline V gene. The CDR3 contains 15 residues. The CDR3 DNA follows: TGTGCCAGCAGTTTTCGACAGGGGGTTGACAATGAGCAGTTCTTC. It specifies CASSFRQGVDNEQFF. Drawing the rest from reference TRBV28 and TRBJ2-1, the complete variable domain is DVKVTQSSRYLVKRTGEKVFLECVQDMDHENMFWYRQDPGLGLRLIYFSYDVKMKEKGDIPEGYSVSREKKERFSLILESASTNQTSMYLCASSFRQGVDNEQFFGPGTRLTVL.

The rearrangement uses TRBV5-1 and TRBJ1-1; 7 positions agree with TRBD1. The CDR3 is 16 amino acids. Per the germline V gene, CDR1 is SGHRS and CDR2 is YFSETQ. V shed 2 bases, J shed 2 bases, and the junction held 9 bases outside the gene matches. The CDR3 reads CASSFRPGGINTEAFF. The CDR3 nucleotides are TGCGCCAGCAGCTTTCGGCCAGGGGGAATTAACACTGAAGCTTTCTTT.

J is TRBJ2-5 and V is TRBV27; D gene uncertain. Germline V gene sequence: CDR1 MNHEY, CDR2 SMNVEV (reference sequence). This CDR3 is built from 12 residues. The germline V and J ends were trimmed by 2 bases and 9 bases, with 10 bases remaining between them. DNA of the CDR3: TGTGCCAGCAGTTTAGAAGCGTGTGCCCAGTACTTC. Translated: CASSLEACAQYF.

This chain connects TRBV6-1 to TRBJ2-7; D perhaps matches TRBD1 (6 bases). Germline V gene data show CDR1 as MNHNS and CDR2 as SASEGT. The CDR3 has 14 residues. V lost 4 bases and J lost 1, with 11 bases in between. The CDR3 here is CASSGRGSSYEQYF. In nucleotides, the CDR3 is TGTGCCAGCAGTGGCAGGGGATCGTCCTACGAGCAGTACTTC.

The V gene is TRBV10-3, the J gene TRBJ2-7; possible D gene TRBD2, 5 bases. Germline V gives CDR1 ENHRY, CDR2 SYGVKD. The CDR3 length is 12 residues. With 3 bases removed from V and 7 bases from J, the gap between germline ends came to 10 bases. The CDR3 DNA follows: TGTGCCATCAGTGACCGGGGTTCGGAGCAGTACTTC. Translating it yields CAISDRGSEQYF.

This sequence joins TRBV4-3 and TRBJ2-1; D is ambiguous. Trimming removed 1 base from V and 0 bases from J, with 10 bases in between. The CDR3 consists of 16 residues. CDR1 is LGHNA, CDR2 YSLEER, per germline. Written as DNA, the CDR3 is TGCGCCAGCAGCCAAGGTGGCCGAACCTCCTACAATGAGCAGTTCTTC. Protein product: CASSQGGRTSYNEQFF.

The chain combines TRBV7-9 with TRBJ2-5; 9 bases line up with TRBD1. The germline CDR1 and CDR2 sequences are SEHNR and FQNEAQ (reference sequence). The V gene end was trimmed by 5 bases and the J gene end by 1 base; junction bases not matched to a gene: 5. The CDR3 covers 15 residues. CDR3 bases: TGTGCCAGCAGCGCCGGACAGGGGACCCAAGAGACCCAGTACTTC. Translation: CASSAGQGTQETQYF.

This clone was recorded once. The J gene is TRBJ2-1, the V gene TRBV27; the D gene is possibly TRBD1 (5 bases). The V and J ends lost 3 bases and 3 bases respectively, with 9 bases between them. The CDR3 loop spans 14 amino acids. Germline CDR1 and CDR2: MNHEY and SMNVEV (reference sequence). DNA of the CDR3: TGTGCCAGCAGTTTCGGGCAGGGCTACAATGAGCAGTTCTTC. This sequence encodes CASSFGQGYNEQFF.

The chain employs TRBV7-9 and TRBJ2-7, with D hard to call. V was cut by 1 base and J by 2 bases, with 6 bases left in between. CDR3 length: 13 amino acids. Germline CDR1 SEHNR, CDR2 FQNEAQ (reference sequence). As DNA, the CDR3 is TGTGCCAGCAGCTTAGATACAACCTACGAGCAGTACTTC. Translated: CASSLDTTYEQYF.

The chain is built from TRBV18 and TRBJ2-3, with D unclear. Between the trimmed V and J ends, which lost 3 bases and 0 bases, there was a span of 4 bases. The germline V gene has CDR1 KGHSH and CDR2 LQKENI. This CDR3 is 13 amino acids long. The CDR3 loop reads CASSPTSTDTQYF. The DNA of the CDR3 is TGTGCCAGCTCACCGACTAGCACAGATACGCAGTATTTT.

The chain combines TRBV7-9 with TRBJ1-4; D is ambiguous. Germline V CDR1 and CDR2: SEHNR, FQNEAQ (reference sequence). There are 15 residues in the CDR3. V was shortened by 3 bases and J by 0 bases, with 8 bases between the two germline ends. The DNA for the CDR3 is TGTGCCAGCAGCTTGACAACAGCAACTAATGAAAAACTGTTTTTT. Translated, it gives CASSLTTATNEKLFF.

The V gene is TRBV7-9, the J gene TRBJ1-2; 9 nucleotides align to TRBD1. Losses at the gene ends were 3 bases for V and 6 bases for J; bases not matched to a gene: 8. CDR3 length: 15 amino acids. Germline-derived CDR1 and CDR2 are SEHNR and FQNEAQ (reference sequence). The CDR3 sequence is CASSLTGGEVHGYTF. The CDR3 DNA is TGTGCCAGCAGCTTGACAGGGGGGGAAGTACATGGCTACACCTTC.

The chain recombines TRBV27 with TRBJ1-5, with D possibly TRBD1 on 6 matching bases. The germline gives CDR1 MNHEY, CDR2 SMNVEV (reference sequence). V dropped 3 bases and J dropped 0 bases, with 9 bases sitting between them. This CDR3 region has 15 residues. This CDR3 is CASSFSGDSNQPQHF. As DNA, the CDR3 is TGTGCCAGCAGTTTCTCAGGGGATAGCAATCAGCCCCAGCATTTT.

The V call is TRBV5-5, the J call TRBJ2-7; tentatively, D is TRBD2 (5 bases). Germline V gene lookup returns CDR1 SGHKS and CDR2 YYEKEE (reference sequence). Trimming stripped 1 base from V and 2 bases from J, with 10 bases between. The CDR3 runs to 14 residues. Here the CDR3 reads CASSLIPAAYEQYF. CDR3 sequence (DNA): TGTGCCAGCAGCTTGATCCCAGCGGCCTACGAGCAGTACTTC.

In its sample, this clone is large. The gene calls are TRBV6-1 and TRBJ1-4; D not certain. CDR1 and CDR2 from the germline V gene are MNHNS and SASEGT. This CDR3 region has 13 residues. V was clipped by 7 bases and J by 6 bases, with 12 bases between them. CDR3 region: CASTGEVHEKLFF. In nucleotides, the CDR3 is TGTGCCAGCACGGGAGAGGTACATGAAAAACTGTTTTTT.

For this clone: This sample includes further DNA sequences coding for the same CDR3. The CDR3 spells CASSYTPGRYQETQYF. The CDR3 nucleotides are TGTGCCAGCAGTTACACCCCAGGGAGGTACCAAGAGACCCAGTACTTC. This chain links TRBV6-6 with TRBJ2-5, with D perhaps matching TRBD2 (6 bases). The CDR3 has 16 residues. The germline V gene has CDR1 MNHNY and CDR2 SVGAGI (reference sequence). Trimming stripped 2 bases from V and 0 bases from J, with 13 bases between.